This TCR beta chain was found in a study of blood T cell repertoires in COVID-19. Looking at the study overall: Sites in the United States, Italy and Spain provided acute and convalescent COVID-19 samples.

Per the original data handling: By means of reference gene primer amplification, nucleated cell counts were estimated. Sequenced by immunoSEQ multiplex PCR; TCRdb stores in-frame clones only, minus some. That table furnishes V, J and clone size, whereas the DNA furnished D and trimming. The data show about 190,000 clones, about four fifths seen once. The V gene end was trimmed by 9 bases and the J gene end by 2 bases; junction bases not matched to a gene: 2. Germline CDR1 SNHLY, CDR2 FYNNEI. The CDR3 loop spans 13 amino acids. Participants were aged roughly 18 to 100 years from approximately 24 US areas.

This chain joins TRBV2 and TRBJ2-1, with 9 positions matching TRBD2. This sequence originates from a woman between 25 and 40 years old who had recovered from COVID-19. Sequencing was carried out using PBMCs or T cells enriched from blood (not recorded which). In DNA, the CDR3 is TGTGCCAGTTTAGCGGGGGCCTACAATGAGCAGTTCTTC. It is translated as CASLAGAYNEQFF.